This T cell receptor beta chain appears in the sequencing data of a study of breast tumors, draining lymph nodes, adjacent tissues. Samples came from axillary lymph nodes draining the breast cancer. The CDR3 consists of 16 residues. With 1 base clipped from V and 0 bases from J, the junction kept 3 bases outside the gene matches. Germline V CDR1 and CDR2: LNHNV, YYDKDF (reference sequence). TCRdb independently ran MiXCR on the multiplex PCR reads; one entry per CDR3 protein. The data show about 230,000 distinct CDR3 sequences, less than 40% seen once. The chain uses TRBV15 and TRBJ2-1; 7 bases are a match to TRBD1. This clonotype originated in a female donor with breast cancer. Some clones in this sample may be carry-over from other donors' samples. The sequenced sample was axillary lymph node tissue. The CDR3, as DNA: TGTGCCACCAGCAGAGGACAGGGACGCTCCTACAATGAGCAGTTCTTC. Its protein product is CATSRGQGRSYNEQFF.